This TCR beta chain stems from a study of Graves' ophthalmopathy and Graves' hyperthyroidism. This clonotype was seen ten or more times. Using RNA transcripts, the TCR beta CDR3 regions were amplified. First-round RT-PCR employed HTBI primers, with a second-round multiplex PCR after it. TCRdb independently ran MiXCR on the multiplex PCR reads; one entry per CDR3 protein. The sample yields roughly 500,000 distinct CDR3 sequences, 13% to 15% seen once. This CDR3 region has 16 residues. With 3 bases removed from V and 6 bases from J, the gap between germline ends came to 18 bases. The chain has TRBV12-3 or TRBV12-4 and TRBJ1-5, with TRBD1 as a possible D gene (5 bases). What was sequenced was blood. The source of this sequence is a woman aged 25 to 39 with Graves' ophthalmopathy. This CDR3 reads CASSFSSWGSGQPQHF. DNA for the CDR3: TGTGCCAGCAGTTTCAGTAGCTGGGGCTCGGGTCAGCCCCAGCATTTT.